These 22 T cell receptor beta chains were all obtained from the same sample, sequenced in a study of T cell responses to AZD1222 COVID-19 vaccine. Data came from immunoSEQ multiplex PCR; TCRdb stores just in-frame clones and leaves some out. This table has under 130,000 clones, roughly 88% appearing once. Material: peripheral blood, obtained on day 0 of AZD1222 vaccination. The receptor set was obtained from an adult in good health.

The rearrangement links TRBV19 to TRBJ2-3, with TRBD2 identical over 8 bases. Trimming took 4 bases from V and 2 from J; bases not matched to a gene: 5. From germline, CDR1 is LNHDA and CDR2 SQIVND (reference sequence). The CDR3 is 15 amino acids. The CDR3 DNA is TGTGCCAGTAGTACAATGGGACTAGACACAGATACGCAGTATTTT. Amino acids: CASSTMGLDTDTQYF.

This clone has a count of ten or more. V is TRBV19 and J is TRBJ1-1; a possible D gene is TRBD1 (5 bases). This CDR3 has 14 residues. V lost 6 bases and J 0 bases, leaving 11 bases between the germline ends. Germline-derived CDR1 and CDR2 are LNHDA and SQIVND (reference sequence). The CDR3: CASRGTEMNTEAFF. The CDR3 nucleotides read TGTGCCAGTAGGGGGACTGAGATGAACACTGAAGCTTTCTTT. Complete variable domain (other parts from reference TRBV19 and TRBJ1-1): DGGITQSPKYLFRKEGQNVTLSCEQNLNHDAMYWYRQDPGQGLRLIYYSQIVNDFQKGDIAEGYSVSREKKESFPLTVTSAQKNPTAFYLCASRGTEMNTEAFFGQGTRLTVV.

This clone was seen a handful of times. The rearrangement uses TRBV6-5 and TRBJ2-7; perhaps D is TRBD1 or TRBD2 (5 bases each). This CDR3 contains 14 residues. With 8 bases removed from V and 2 bases from J, the gap between germline ends came to 16 bases. In germline, CDR1 is MNHEY, CDR2 SVGAGI. This CDR3 reads CASGPGRSPYEQYF. The CDR3, as DNA: TGTGCCAGCGGGCCGGGACGAAGTCCCTACGAGCAGTACTTC.

The V call is TRBV13, the J call TRBJ2-3; 8 bases map to TRBD2. V lost 2 bases and J lost 1; bases outside the gene matches: 2. The CDR3 is 15 amino acids. Germline V gives CDR1 PRHDT, CDR2 FYEKMQ (reference sequence). The CDR3 spells CASSLSSGGTDTQYF. The CDR3, as DNA: TGTGCCAGCAGCTTAAGTAGCGGGGGCACAGATACGCAGTATTTT.

The rearrangement uses TRBV19 and TRBJ1-6; D is unclear. The CDR3 is 15 amino acids. Trimming removed 0 bases at V and 9 bases at J, with 12 bases between. Germline CDR1 and CDR2: LNHDA and SQIVND (reference sequence). The CDR3 nucleotides read TGTGCCAGTAGTATAGATCCGGGTACTGGTTCACCCCTCCACTTT. This gives the protein CASSIDPGTGSPLHF.

This clone has more than one count but fewer than ten. This rearrangement joins TRBV5-1 to TRBJ1-6; the D gene is possibly TRBD1 (5 bases). V was pared by 0 bases and J by 7 bases, with 11 bases between. The CDR3 is 15 residues long. Germline V CDR1 and CDR2: SGHRS, YFSETQ. The CDR3 nucleotides read TGCGCCAGCAGCTTGGCCGGGCAGGGCAATTCACCCCTCCACTTT. Residues: CASSLAGQGNSPLHF.

The chain recombines TRBV27 with TRBJ2-2, with TRBD1 matching 7 bases. The CDR3 has 16 amino acids. With 4 bases clipped from V and 1 base from J, the junction kept 6 bases outside the gene matches. Germline loops: CDR1 MNHEY, CDR2 SMNVEV (reference sequence). As DNA, the CDR3 is TGTGCCAGCAGTTCGACCGGACAGGAGAACACCGGGGAGCTGTTTTTT. As protein: CASSSTGQENTGELFF.

The chain combines TRBV29-1 with TRBJ1-1, with TRBD1 matching 7 bases. Unmatched junction bases numbered 3, after V lost 5 bases and J lost 0 bases. Germline-derived CDR1 and CDR2 are SQVTM and ANQGSEA. The length of the CDR3 is 13 residues. CDR3 loop: CSVLTGLNTEAFF. The CDR3 DNA sequence: TGCAGCGTTTTGACAGGGCTGAACACTGAAGCTTTCTTT.

The CDR3 here is CASSLRDTQYF. CDR3 DNA: TGTGCCAGCAGCCTGAGAGATACGCAGTATTTT. This chain uses TRBV7-8 with TRBJ2-3, with D unresolved. The CDR3 runs 11 residues. V was pared by 5 bases and J by 5 bases, with 5 bases between. Germline V gene sequence: CDR1 SGHVS, CDR2 FQNEAQ.

This clone was observed once. The chain joins TRBV5-1 to TRBJ2-7, with 8 bases lining up with TRBD1. Germline V gene data show CDR1 as SGHRS and CDR2 as YFSETQ. The CDR3 extends over 14 amino acids. V lost 3 bases and J lost 4; bases outside the gene matches: 6. CDR3 region: CASSSRTGMYEQYF. The CDR3, as DNA: TGCGCCAGCAGCTCCCGGACAGGGATGTACGAGCAGTACTTC.

The chain carries TRBV3-1 (or the pseudogene TRBV3-2) and TRBJ2-1, with 9 bases fitting TRBD2. The CDR3 has 15 amino acids. J gave up 4 bases and V 4 bases, and 5 bases lay outside the gene matches. In germline, CDR1 is LGHDT, CDR2 YNNKEL (reference sequence). As DNA, the CDR3 is TGTGCCAGCAGCCGATTGGCGGGGGGGTACAATGAGCAGTTCTTC. This codes for CASSRLAGGYNEQFF.

J is TRBJ2-7 and V is TRBV4-3, with TRBD1 matching over 7 bases. CDR1 is LGHNA and CDR2 is YSLEER in the germline V gene. V dropped 2 bases and J dropped 5; count of bases not matched to a gene: 3. CDR3 size: 13 residues. The CDR3 loop is CASSQRQGDEQYF. CDR3 nucleotides: TGCGCCAGCAGCCAAAGACAGGGTGACGAGCAGTACTTC.

The rearrangement uses TRBV18 and TRBJ2-5, with TRBD2 matching over 9 bases. Germline CDR1 is KGHSH and CDR2 is LQKENI. The ends lost 0 bases at V and 1 base at J; junction bases unmatched: 3. The CDR3 contains 16 residues. CDR3 DNA: TGTGCCAGCTCACCACCCCTAGCGGGACCCCAAGAGACCCAGTACTTC. Translating gives CASSPPLAGPQETQYF.

The chain has TRBV18 and TRBJ1-5; weak D call: TRBD1 (5 bases). Trimming pared 5 bases from V and 8 bases from J, leaving 16 bases between. The CDR3 extends over 14 amino acids. Germline V gives CDR1 KGHSH, CDR2 LQKENI. CDR3 DNA sequence: TGTGCCAGCTCATGGGGCGATACCGTTGAGCCCCAGCATTTT. Residues: CASSWGDTVEPQHF.

This chain joins TRBV2 and TRBJ2-1; no firm D call. This CDR3 is built from 11 residues. Between the trimmed V and J ends, which lost 5 bases and 4 bases, there was a span of 3 bases. The germline gives CDR1 SNHLY, CDR2 FYNNEI. The CDR3 nucleotides read TGTGCCAGCAGTTCATACAATGAGCAGTTCTTC. Amino acids: CASSSYNEQFF.

CDR3: CASSLFGESYEQYF. CDR3 DNA: TGCGCCAGCAGCTTGTTCGGAGAATCCTACGAGCAGTACTTC. This chain uses TRBV5-1 with TRBJ2-7; D unresolved. Trimming shortened V by 1 base and J by 1 base, and 9 bases separated the two germline ends. CDR1 is SGHRS and CDR2 is YFSETQ in the germline V gene. The CDR3 extends over 14 amino acids.

This clone came up once. As DNA, the CDR3 is TGTGCCAGTAGTATAATTCCAGGCCTCCAAGAGACCCAGTACTTC. It encodes CASSIIPGLQETQYF. This chain connects TRBV19 to TRBJ2-5; the D is unclear. The V end lost 2 bases, the J end lost 1 base, and 11 bases lay between the germline ends. Germline CDR1 and CDR2: LNHDA and SQIVND (reference sequence). The CDR3 runs 15 residues. Full variable domain (remainder filled in from reference TRBV19 and TRBJ2-5): DGGITQSPKYLFRKEGQNVTLSCEQNLNHDAMYWYRQDPGQGLRLIYYSQIVNDFQKGDIAEGYSVSREKKESFPLTVTSAQKNPTAFYLCASSIIPGLQETQYFGPGTRLLVL.

Worth noting for this clone: One junction end disagrees with the germline gene, perhaps due to a read error. The chain's CDR3 is CASSFRQGALQF. The CDR3 bases are TGTGCCAGCAGCTTTCGGCAGGGTGCCCTTCAATTC. The chain recombines TRBV7-9 with TRBJ2-4, with a possible D match to TRBD1 (5 bases). CDR1 and CDR2 (germline): SEHNR, FQNEAQ (reference sequence). The CDR3 has 12 residues.

The V and J genes are TRBV6-2 or TRBV6-3 and TRBJ2-5; D is ambiguous. Looked up from germline, CDR1 is MNHEY and CDR2 is SVGEGT. The CDR3 contains 13 residues. Deletions cut 4 bases from V and 2 bases from J, with 8 bases between. The CDR3: CASSLGWQETQYF. In DNA, the CDR3 is TGTGCCAGCAGTTTGGGGTGGCAAGAGACCCAGTACTTC.

The rearrangement links TRBV25-1 to TRBJ1-3; D unresolved. The V gene's germline CDR1 is MGHDK and CDR2 SYGVNS. The ends were cut back, 3 bases at V and 4 bases at J, with 10 bases in the middle. The CDR3 is 14 amino acids. The CDR3 region has the DNA TGTGCCAGCAGTGACGGGGTGGGAGGAAACACCATATATTTT. This encodes CASSDGVGGNTIYF.

Notes on this clone: Relative to the germline gene, one junction end is altered; a read error may explain this. The chain links TRBV6-6 to TRBJ1-4, with TRBD1 as a possible D gene (5 bases). The CDR3 extends over 15 amino acids. Germline values: CDR1 MNHNY, CDR2 SVGAGI (reference sequence). In nucleotides, the CDR3 is TGTGCCAGCAGTTCTCAAGTTTCACTTCCGCGGGACGATACTTTT. Its translation is CASSSQVSLPRDDTF.

The chain has TRBV30 and TRBJ1-5, with 8 bases lining up with TRBD1. The germline V gene has CDR1 GTSNPN and CDR2 SVGIG (reference sequence). The junction had 14 bases not matched to a gene; V was cut back by 2 bases and J by 5 bases. This CDR3 region has 17 residues. CDR3 nucleotides: TGTGCCTGGAGTCGAGACCTTCAGGGGGCGCCGGATCAGCCCCAGCATTTT. Translating it yields CAWSRDLQGAPDQPQHF.